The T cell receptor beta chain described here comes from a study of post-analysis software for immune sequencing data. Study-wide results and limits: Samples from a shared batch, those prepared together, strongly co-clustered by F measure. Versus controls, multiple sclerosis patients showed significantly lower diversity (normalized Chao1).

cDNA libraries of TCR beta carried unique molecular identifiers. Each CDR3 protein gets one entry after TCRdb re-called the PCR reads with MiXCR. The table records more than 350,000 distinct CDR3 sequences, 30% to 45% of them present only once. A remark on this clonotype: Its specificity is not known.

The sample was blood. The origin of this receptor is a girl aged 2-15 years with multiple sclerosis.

Here the CDR3 reads CATIPLGQPQETQYF. DNA for the CDR3: TGTGCCACGATCCCTCTGGGGCAGCCGCAAGAGACCCAGTACTTC. This rearrangement joins TRBV6-5 to TRBJ2-5; possible D gene TRBD1, 5 bases. Trimming cost V 10 bases and J 2 bases, with 20 bases left between them. The germline V gene encodes CDR1 MNHEY and CDR2 SVGAGI. This CDR3 region has 15 residues.